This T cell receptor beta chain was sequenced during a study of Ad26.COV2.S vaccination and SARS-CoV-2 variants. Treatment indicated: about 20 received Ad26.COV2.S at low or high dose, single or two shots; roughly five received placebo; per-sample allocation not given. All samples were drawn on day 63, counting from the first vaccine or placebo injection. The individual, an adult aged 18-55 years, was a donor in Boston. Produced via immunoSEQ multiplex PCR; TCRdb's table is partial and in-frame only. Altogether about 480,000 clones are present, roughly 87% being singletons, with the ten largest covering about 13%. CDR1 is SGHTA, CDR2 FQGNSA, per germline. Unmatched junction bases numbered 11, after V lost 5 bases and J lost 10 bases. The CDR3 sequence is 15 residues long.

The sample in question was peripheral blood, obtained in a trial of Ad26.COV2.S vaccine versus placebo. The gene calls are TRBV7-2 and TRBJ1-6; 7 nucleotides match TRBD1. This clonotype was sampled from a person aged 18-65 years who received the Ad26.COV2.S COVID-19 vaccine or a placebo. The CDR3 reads CASSPLTGTDSPLHF. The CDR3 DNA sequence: TGTGCCAGCAGCCCCCTGACAGGGACGGACTCACCCCTCCACTTT. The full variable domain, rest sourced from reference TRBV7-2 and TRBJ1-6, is GAGVSQSPSNKVTEKGKDVELRCDPISGHTALYWYRQSLGQGLEFLIYFQGNSAPDKSGLPSDRFSAERTGGSVSTLTIQRTQQEDSAVYLCASSPLTGTDSPLHFGNGTRLTVT.